Reported below is one T cell receptor (beta chain). Its antigen remains unknown. This specimen comes from a study of CD4 T cells in relation to SARS-CoV-2 and coronaviruses. The overall study: Crossreactive spike epitopes shared across donors were mapped to their HLA restriction. Points from the study as a whole: Crossreactive clones expanded significantly less to SARS-CoV-2 than monoreactive clones.

CD4+ T cells from unexposed donors were obtained before the COVID-19 pandemic (2011-2018). After ten to eleven days of culture, CD4+ T cells were isolated. Testing used SARS-CoV-2 S/N and four cold-coronavirus spikes on unexposed-donor CD4+ T cells, cells permitting. Repertoires were generated with immunoSEQ multiplex PCR, while TCRdb's copy carries only in-frame clones and drops some. The data show about 26,000 clones, roughly 66% seen once. Germline V CDR1 and CDR2: LNHDA, SQIVND (reference sequence). The CDR3 is made up of 15 amino acids. Trimming shortened V by 7 bases and J by 0 bases, and 15 bases separated the two germline ends.

The sequence was obtained from a human donor in good health. The rearrangement links TRBV19 to TRBJ1-2, with D perhaps matching TRBD1 (6 bases). The sequencing input was CD4+ T cells from PBMCs, cultured in vitro. The CDR3 DNA is TGTGCCAGTATCGACTTAGGGGGGGCTAACTATGGCTACACCTTC. It encodes CASIDLGGANYGYTF.